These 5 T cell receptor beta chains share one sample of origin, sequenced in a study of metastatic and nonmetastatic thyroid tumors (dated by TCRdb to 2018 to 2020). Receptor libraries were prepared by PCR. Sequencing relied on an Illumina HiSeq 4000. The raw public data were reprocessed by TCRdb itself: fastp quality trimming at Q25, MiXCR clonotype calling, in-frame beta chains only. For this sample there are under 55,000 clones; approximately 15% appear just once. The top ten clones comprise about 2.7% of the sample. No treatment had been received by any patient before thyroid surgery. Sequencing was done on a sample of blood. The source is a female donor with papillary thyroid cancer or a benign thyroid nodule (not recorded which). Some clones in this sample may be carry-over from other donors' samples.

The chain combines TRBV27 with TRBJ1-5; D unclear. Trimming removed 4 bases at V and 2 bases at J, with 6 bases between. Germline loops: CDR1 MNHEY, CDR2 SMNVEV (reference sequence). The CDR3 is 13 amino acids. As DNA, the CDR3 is TGTGCCAGCAGTTCGTGGGGCAATCAGCCCCAGCATTTT. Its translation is CASSSWGNQPQHF.

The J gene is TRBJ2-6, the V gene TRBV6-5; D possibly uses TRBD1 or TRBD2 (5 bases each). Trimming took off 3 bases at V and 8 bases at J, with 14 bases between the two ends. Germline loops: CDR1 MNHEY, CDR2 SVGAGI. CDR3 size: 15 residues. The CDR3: CASSYGWDGTNVLTF. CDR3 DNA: TGTGCCAGCAGTTATGGATGGGACGGGACCAACGTCCTGACTTTC.

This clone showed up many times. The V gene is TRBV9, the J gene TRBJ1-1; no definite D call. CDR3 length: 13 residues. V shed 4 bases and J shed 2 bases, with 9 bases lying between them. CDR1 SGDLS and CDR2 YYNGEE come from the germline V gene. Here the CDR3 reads CASSLTLNTEAFF. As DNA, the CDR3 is TGTGCCAGCAGCCTCACGCTAAACACTGAAGCTTTCTTT. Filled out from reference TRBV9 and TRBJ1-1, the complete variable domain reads DSGVTQTPKHLITATGQRVTLRCSPRSGDLSVYWYQQSLDQGLQFLIQYYNGEERAKGNILERFSAQQFPDLHSELNLSSLELGDSALYFCASSLTLNTEAFFGQGTRLTVV.

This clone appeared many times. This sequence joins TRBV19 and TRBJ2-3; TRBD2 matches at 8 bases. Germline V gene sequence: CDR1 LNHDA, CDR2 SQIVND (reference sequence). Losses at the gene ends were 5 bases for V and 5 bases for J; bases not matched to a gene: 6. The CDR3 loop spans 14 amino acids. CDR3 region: CASSPSGSLDTQYF. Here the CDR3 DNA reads TGTGCCAGTAGTCCGAGCGGGAGTTTAGATACGCAGTATTTT.

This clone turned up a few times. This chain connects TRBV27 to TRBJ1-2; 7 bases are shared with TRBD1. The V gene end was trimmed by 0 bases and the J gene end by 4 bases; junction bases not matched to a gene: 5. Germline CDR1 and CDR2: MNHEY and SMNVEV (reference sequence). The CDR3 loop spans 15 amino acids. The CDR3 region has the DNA TGTGCCAGCAGTTTATCGCGGCAGGGGGGCTATGGCTACACCTTC. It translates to CASSLSRQGGYGYTF.